This T cell receptor beta chain is from a study of shared clonotypes between healthy human individuals. Of note for this clone: One junction end does not reproduce the germline sequence, and a read error may be involved.

Replicate PCRs from sorted subsets contained around 190 ng DNA, which is around 29,000 T cell genomes. Repertoires were generated with immunoSEQ multiplex PCR, while TCRdb's copy carries only in-frame clones and drops some. The sample yields a few million clones, more than 80% seen once. The CDR3 extends over 14 amino acids. CDR1 is SGHAT, CDR2 FQNNGV, per germline. The gene calls are TRBV11-2 and TRBJ1-1, with D maybe TRBD1 (6 bases). Sequenced input: naive CD4+ T cells from PBMCs. Subset given: CD45RA+ positively selected. This receptor was taken from a man aged 18 to 30 in good health. Some clones in this sample may be carry-over from other donors' samples. The CDR3 is CASSTSLGGAEVFF. As DNA, the CDR3 is TGTGCCAGCAGCACGAGCCTGGGGGGCGCTGAAGTTTTCTTT.